The 19 T cell receptor beta chains below were found in one sample sequenced in a study of cytomegalovirus exposure and HLA in healthy donors. Primers for the PCR totalled 60 Vbeta and 13 Jbeta. Clones were sequenced by immunoSEQ multiplex PCR, and TCRdb holds only the in-frame ones, with some missing. The profile shows roughly 55,000 clones, about 69% of them singletons. Source material: PBMCs. The receptors shown here come from a man aged 35-49 years in good health and CMV-seropositive.

This clone was picked up a small number of times. The rearrangement links TRBV9 to TRBJ2-3, with D perhaps being TRBD1 or TRBD2 (6 bases each). Germline V CDR1 and CDR2: SGDLS, YYNGEE. The CDR3 spans 15 residues. The V gene lost 4 bases and the J gene lost 4 bases, with 16 bases spanning the gap. The CDR3 bases are TGTGCCAGCAGCCTAGCGCCAGGGGAACCAGATACGCAGTATTTT. Translation gives CASSLAPGEPDTQYF. Using reference TRBV9 and TRBJ2-3 for the parts outside the CDR3, the full variable domain is DSGVTQTPKHLITATGQRVTLRCSPRSGDLSVYWYQQSLDQGLQFLIQYYNGEERAKGNILERFSAQQFPDLHSELNLSSLELGDSALYFCASSLAPGEPDTQYFGPGTRLTVL.

The genes are TRBV4-3 and TRBJ1-4; TRBD1 agrees at 10 bases. V was pared by 5 bases and J by 8 bases, with 5 bases of the junction left unmatched. The V gene's germline CDR1 is LGHNA and CDR2 YSLEER. This CDR3 region has 14 residues. This CDR3 is CASSLGQGLEKLFF. CDR3 nucleotides: TGCGCCAGCAGCTTGGGACAGGGGTTAGAAAAACTGTTTTTT.

This chain joins TRBV5-6 and TRBJ2-6, with 8 bases lining up with TRBD1. After removal of 4 bases from V and 0 bases from J, the junction contained 6 bases not matched to a gene. Germline CDR1 reads SGHDT; CDR2 reads YYEEEE. The CDR3 contains 17 residues. CDR3 coding DNA: TGTGCCAGCAGCCGGACAGGGTCTGACTCTGGGGCCAACGTCCTGACTTTC. It is translated as CASSRTGSDSGANVLTF.

This clone has just one count. The chain couples TRBV5-5 to TRBJ2-3, with 10 bases lining up with TRBD2. Germline V gene data show CDR1 as SGHKS and CDR2 as YYEKEE (reference sequence). The CDR3 is 18 amino acids. V was pared by 0 bases and J by 1 base, with 8 bases of the junction left unmatched. Here the CDR3 reads CASSLEIERGGRTDTQYF. The CDR3 nucleotides read TGTGCCAGCAGCTTGGAGATAGAGCGGGGGGGCCGCACAGATACGCAGTATTTT.

The gene calls are TRBV9 and TRBJ1-2; TRBD1 matches 7 bases. V was pared by 5 bases and J by 0 bases, with 4 bases of the junction left unmatched. Germline-derived CDR1 and CDR2 are SGDLS and YYNGEE. This CDR3 spans 14 amino acids. CDR3 sequence reads: CASSQGTANYGYTF. CDR3 sequence (DNA): TGTGCCAGCAGTCAAGGGACAGCTAACTATGGCTACACCTTC.

This sequence joins TRBV30 and TRBJ1-6; D possibly corresponds to TRBD1 (5 bases). Germline V gene sequence: CDR1 GTSNPN, CDR2 SVGIG (reference sequence). Trimming took off 5 bases at V and 4 bases at J, with 24 bases between the two ends. The length of the CDR3 is 18 residues. CDR3 region: CAWSPGGDKGIYNSPLHF. The CDR3 nucleotides are TGTGCCTGGTCACCCGGAGGGGATAAAGGGATTTATAATTCACCCCTCCACTTT.

The J gene is TRBJ2-7, the V gene TRBV7-9, with D possibly TRBD2 on 6 matching bases. This CDR3 is 14 amino acids long. Germline V CDR1 and CDR2: SEHNR, FQNEAQ (reference sequence). The ends were cut back, 1 base at V and 4 bases at J, with 11 bases in the middle. The CDR3 DNA is TGTGCCAGCAGCTTAGGGACGGAGGGATACGAGCAGTACTTC. Translated, it gives CASSLGTEGYEQYF.

The table lists this clone with a count of one. The chain has TRBV7-2 and TRBJ1-1; D might be TRBD1 (6 bases). Trimming removed 6 bases from V and 1 base from J, with 12 bases in between. This CDR3 is built from 14 residues. Germline V gene sequence: CDR1 SGHTA, CDR2 FQGNSA. The CDR3 reads CASSLTGTNTEAFF. The DNA for the CDR3 is TGTGCCAGCAGTCTCACAGGGACGAACACTGAAGCTTTCTTT.

The chain joins TRBV7-6 to TRBJ2-7; D is possibly TRBD1 (6 bases). Trimming removed 5 bases at V and 7 bases at J, with 21 bases between. This CDR3 comprises 15 residues. In germline, CDR1 is SGHVS, CDR2 FNYEAQ. The CDR3 nucleotides are TGTGCCAGCAGCGCCAATACAGGGTGGGTTGGGGAGCAGTACTTC. Protein sequence: CASSANTGWVGEQYF. Based on the CDR3 plus reference TRBV7-6 and TRBJ2-7, the full variable domain is GAGVSQSPRYKVTKRGQDVALRCDPISGHVSLYWYRQALGQGPEFLTYFNYEAQQDKSGLPNDRFSAERPEGSISTLTIQRTEQRDSAMYRCASSANTGWVGEQYFGPGTRLTVT.

The gene calls are TRBV27 and TRBJ2-7; 11 bases line up with TRBD2. CDR1 is MNHEY, CDR2 SMNVEV, per germline (reference sequence). The CDR3 extends over 18 amino acids. Germline trimming cut 5 bases from V and 0 bases from J; bases unmatched to any gene: 12. The CDR3 bases are TGTGCCAGCAGTCCTACTAGCGGGGGCCTCCGTAGCTCCTACGAGCAGTACTTC. Amino acids: CASSPTSGGLRSSYEQYF.

The sample holds a few counts of this clone. The chain is built from TRBV5-4 and TRBJ2-6; perhaps TRBD2 as D (6 bases). Germline loops: CDR1 SGHNT, CDR2 YYREEE (reference sequence). CDR3 length: 16 amino acids. CDR3: CASTGVAYSGANVLTF. CDR3 DNA: TGTGCTTCCACGGGGGTAGCCTACTCTGGGGCCAACGTCCTGACTTTC.

This clone appeared a few times. The chain uses TRBV4-1 and TRBJ1-4; D is uncertain. The CDR3 covers 13 residues. V was pared by 4 bases and J by 5 bases, with 8 bases between. Germline V lookup: CDR1 MGHRA, CDR2 YSYEKL. CDR3 amino acids: CASSLIPNEKLFF. CDR3 DNA: TGCGCCAGCAGCCTCATCCCAAATGAAAAACTGTTTTTT.

This sequence joins TRBV6-5 and TRBJ2-7, with 7 nucleotides matching TRBD1. CDR3 length: 15 amino acids. Losses at the gene ends were 10 bases for V and 2 bases for J; bases not matched to a gene: 14. Per germline, CDR1 MNHEY and CDR2 SVGAGI. CDR3 residues: CATGRGTTFTYEQYF. In nucleotides, the CDR3 is TGTGCCACCGGCAGGGGGACAACCTTTACCTACGAGCAGTACTTC.

Comments on this clone: The conserved phenylalanine or tryptophan normally closing the CDR3 is absent here, so this likely arose from a read error. No DNA is shown, since the ends of the CDR3 on it are uncertain; the CDR3 is the one TCRdb lists. The same CDR3 also results from other DNA sequences found in this sample. The chain recombines TRBV2 with TRBJ1-2. The CDR3 is 11 amino acids long, termini counted. The germline V gene has CDR1 SNHLY and CDR2 FYNNEI. The CDR3 spells CASTLLEGVDV.

The chain joins TRBV28 to TRBJ1-1, with 9 nucleotides matching TRBD1. Trimming at V came to 6 bases and at J to 5 bases, leaving 10 bases not matched to a gene. This CDR3 has 15 amino acids. Germline V gives CDR1 MDHEN, CDR2 SYDVKM. In DNA form, the CDR3 reads TGTGCCAGCAGACCCCCGACAGGGGGGAAGACTGAAGCTTTCTTT. Translated, it gives CASRPPTGGKTEAFF.

The chain combines TRBV7-6 with TRBJ2-7, with TRBD1 as a possible D gene (5 bases). The CDR3 length is 13 residues. In germline, CDR1 is SGHVS, CDR2 FNYEAQ. V gave up 3 bases and J gave up 10 bases, with 16 bases separating them. CDR3 in DNA: TGTGCCAGCAGCTTGGATGCAGGGTTCGAACAGTACTTC. Amino acids: CASSLDAGFEQYF.

The chain employs TRBV4-3 and TRBJ1-2; D gene unclear. The CDR3 loop spans 13 amino acids. V lost 1 base and J 3 bases, leaving 6 bases between the germline ends. Germline assignment: CDR1 LGHNA and CDR2 YSLEER. The DNA of the CDR3 is TGCGCCAGCAGCCAAGTCCCGGACTATGGCTACACCTTC. It is translated as CASSQVPDYGYTF.

The DNA for the CDR3 is TGTGCCAGCAGCAAATCGAGCTGGGGCGCTAACACTGAAGCTTTCTTT. It specifies CASSKSSWGANTEAFF. The rearrangement links TRBV21-1 to TRBJ1-1; the table calls TRBD1, which could not be checked here. TRBV21-1 constitutes a pseudogene. The CDR3 sequence is 16 residues long.

V and J are TRBV5-8 and TRBJ1-5, with D possibly TRBD1 on 5 matching bases. The CDR3 has 14 amino acids. The germline V gene has CDR1 SGHTS and CDR2 YDEGEE. Trimming pared 0 bases from V and 5 bases from J, leaving 9 bases between. CDR3 in amino acids: CASSLVFRDQPQHF. CDR3 in DNA: TGTGCCAGCAGCTTGGTGTTCAGGGATCAGCCCCAGCATTTT.